This T cell receptor (beta chain) was profiled in a study of cytomegalovirus exposure and HLA in healthy donors (dated by TCRdb to between 2016 and 2019). Broadly, across the study: An earlier analysis of several hundred of the donors reported 250 to 350 Gb of sequence data and roughly 100 million unique TCR beta sequences from about 180 million T cells. About 330 gigabases of sequencing data and 70 million to 100 million unique TCR sequences made up an early release that covered fewer than 650 HLA-typed donors. Among the roughly 380 genotyped donors, about 83% belonged to the genetic ancestry cluster associated with self-reported Caucasian donors. The study aimed to test whether cataloging public T cell receptors could reveal signatures of past pathogen exposure. The study profiled the T cell repertoires of about 640 subjects by immunosequencing and related them to cytomegalovirus serostatus. Along with the roughly 700-subject first cohort, a separate validation cohort of over a hundred different subjects was used. To predict cytomegalovirus infection status, the study combined high-throughput TCR immunosequencing, statistical association of individual TCRs with disease status, and machine learning. In a later analysis, previously published TCR beta repertoires from 500 to 750 donors were re-analyzed and high-resolution HLA genotyping was added so that TCR occurrence patterns could be studied. Rather than drawing on any new phenotypic data, the later analysis identified candidate immune exposures from TCR beta sequences and the way those sequences occurred across donors. An earlier analysis of 587 of the donors used high-throughput TCR beta sequencing to judge whether each TCR beta V gene segment behaved as functional or pseudogenic. Donor age, sex, ethnicity and CMV serostatus were compiled alongside the repertoire data. Genome-wide SNP genotypes for about 65% of the 666 donors were used in a later genetic analysis, which treated that subset as a discovery cohort. All discovery cohort repertoires had been generated using a single sequencing platform. Class I and class II HLA loci were covered by the typing at four-digit resolution. Typing coverage differed by locus: A, B, C, DRB1 and DQB1 were typed in roughly 620-640 donors, DQA1 in 500 to 550, DPA1 in 600 to 610, and DPB1 in around 490. Roughly 5 DR-DQ haplotypes were treated as single units for association and clustering because of strong linkage in the cohort. On average, around 230,000 unique TCR beta nucleotide sequences were sequenced per donor among some 430 genotyped donors of the cohort, with roughly a sixth of those sequences being non-productive.

In total, 630 or so healthy bone marrow donors made up the cohort. At the time of sampling, every cohort member was nominally healthy, though immune exposures that went unrecorded were likely present. The donor tested CMV seropositive and was one of the 289 seropositive cohort members. Each donor provided a peripheral blood sample, and peripheral blood mononuclear cells were used for TCR beta sequencing. Genomic DNA was extracted from the blood cell samples with the Qiagen DNeasy Blood Extraction Kit. The method was the immunoSEQ multiplex PCR assay. The multiplex PCR relied on a mix of 60 forward primers for TCR Vbeta segments and 13 reverse primers for TCR Jbeta segments. The CDR3 region of rearranged TCR beta genes was amplified from genomic DNA by a multiplex PCR assay. Amplified TCR beta libraries were sequenced as 87-base-pair reads on the Illumina HiSeq System. The authors processed their data as follows. A later analysis tallied roughly 80 million unique TCR beta chains across the 700 or so repertoires, and about 10 million of those chains were shared by two or more donors. Raw reads were error-corrected and collapsed into unique sequences by a nearest-neighbor algorithm in which closely related sequences were merged to remove PCR and sequencing errors. Alignment of CDR3 sequences to IMGT reference sequences was used to assign V, D and J gene segments. For a sequence to be retained, a match of at least six nucleotides to both a V gene segment and a J gene segment was required. A rearrangement counted as productive if the CDR3 had no stop codons and remained in frame with V and J, and every other rearrangement counted as non-productive. CDR3 was defined by IMGT convention, running from the second conserved V-encoded cysteine to the conserved J-encoded phenylalanine. In an earlier analysis of more than 550 of the donors, sequences lacking an unambiguous match to a single V gene segment were excluded. An earlier analysis of some 610 of the donors called V segments functional above 56.7% productive rearrangements and segregating when the between-donor standard deviation exceeded 5%. A statistical classification framework was built to diagnose cytomegalovirus status from the catalog of TCR beta chain sequences. In a later analysis, V and J genes were assigned by comparing TCR nucleotide sequences against IMGT/GENE-DB human TR gene sequences. A later analysis assigned CDR3 sequences and most-parsimonious VDJ recombination scenarios with the TCRdist pipeline. In a later analysis, every TCR beta chain was defined by the combination of its CDR3 amino acid sequence and its V-gene family, and reads without a unique V-gene family were dropped. To address suspected cross-contamination and a sequencing artifact, a later analysis removed some 620 highly shared, low-generation-probability nucleotide sequences. In a later analysis, a clonal expansion index was calculated for each public chain from normalized within-repertoire ranks of inferred template counts. In a later analysis, generation probabilities were computed using a VDJ recombination model fitted to out-of-frame rearrangements, and the results were checked against IGoR. A later analysis scored TCR-TCR, TCR-HLA and TCR-CMV co-occurrence with hypergeometric tests, applying a repertoire-size bias correction to TCR pairs. In a later analysis, false discovery rates were estimated by permuting HLA or CMV assignments 20 times. In a later analysis, co-occurring TCRs were grouped with DBSCAN, and TCRdist sequence similarity was added when clustering was performed within HLA-allele-positive subsets. Repertoires with fewer than 30,000 or more than 120,000 public chains, plus five repertoires with anomalous nucleotide sharing, were excluded from co-occurrence clustering. This is the immuneACCESS table as TCRdb keeps it, with only in-frame sequences that have V and J called. A part of the clones is gone; compared with another copy, unresolved V genes explain less than half, and the rest is unexplained. V and J calls and clone size are as listed in that table; D and trimming were resolved from the DNA. For this sample the table gives approximately 110,000 clones, of which 74% were detected only once. About 2.5% of the sample is held by the ten biggest clonotypes.

The paper as a whole reports these results and caveats: When HLA alleles, especially DR and DQ, strongly co-occurred, attributing TCR associations to individual alleles was difficult. According to a later analysis, most CMV-associated TCR beta chains appeared to be HLA-restricted, and the HLA associations seemed to be driven largely by CMV exposure. In the study, roughly 160 TCR beta chains were listed as associated with cytomegalovirus. A further reported finding was that TCR beta sequences accurately predicted the HLA-A and HLA-B alleles for most subjects in the first cohort. In a later analysis, about 17,000 TCR beta sequences were associated with specific HLA alleles at a false discovery rate of 0.05. In a later analysis, TCR association rates were found to vary across HLA loci, with the most associated TCRs seen for DRB1 alleles and the fewest for HLA-C alleles. Correlated functional status among segregating V segments might be attributable to linkage disequilibrium, but an unknown experimental factor could not be ruled out. Across donors, most TCR sequences were observed very rarely, whereas some public TCRs were present in many individuals. Because counts were too low, about 18 rarely observed V segments, including chromosome 9 orphons, were excluded from the earlier analysis of 500 to 700 of the donors. Some IMGT-functional V segments, including TRBV6-2 and TRBV6-3, could not be distinguished by the 87-base-pair reads and were therefore excluded. In vitro tests confirmed that a few of the cytomegalovirus-associated TCR beta chains recognize cytomegalovirus antigens. Compared with equally common non-associated chains, HLA-associated TCR beta chains in a later analysis were more clonally expanded and had lower generation probabilities. The cohort was sequenced for TCR beta chains only, and without alpha or paired-chain data the features that could be detected were limited. Broadly in line with IMGT annotations, most TCR beta V segments showed up in productive rearrangements about 90% or about 30% of the time in an earlier analysis of some 590 of the donors. Immune exposure information for the cohort was limited to CMV serostatus. A cluster of highly shared sequence variants was judged likely to represent a technical artifact of the sequencing pipeline. Because HLA typing was missing for some donors at each locus, association tests included only the typed subset. Several of the top co-occurrence clusters appeared to be linked to parvovirus B19, influenza, CMV and Epstein-Barr virus, according to a later analysis. It was suggested by the authors that the approach could potentially be generalized to other disease states and immunological phenotypes. An association between a missense DCLRE1C variant and V-gene and J-gene trimming of TCR beta chains was found in a later genetic analysis and replicated in an independent cohort. A later genetic analysis reported fewer N-insertions in productive TCRs among donors in an Asian-associated ancestry cluster than the roughly 700-donor mean. Roughly uniform sequencing depth across donors was assumed in presence/absence analyses, although this assumption may not hold. The classifier was reported to diagnose cytomegalovirus status with high specificity and sensitivity in both the original cohort and the validation cohort.

Taken from the germline V gene, the CDR1 and CDR2 loops are SNHLY and FYNNEI. The germline V and J ends show losses of 11 bases and 0 bases respectively, and no gene match explains 11 bases of the junction. Measured from the cysteine to the phenylalanine, the CDR3 is 15 residues long. This entry keeps only the CDR3 DNA: 45 bases, framed from base 1. This clone was seen a handful of times. There is no known antigen for this receptor. No base quality information exists; no much larger clone differs at one position. Recombination joined TRBV2 with TRBJ2-7, and 9 junctional nucleotides match TRBD2. This sequence originates from a man aged 50-60 years in good health and CMV-seropositive. The sample taken for sequencing was PBMCs. The CDR3 protein: CAASPSGESSYEQYF. The DNA sequence is given as TGTGCCGCAAGTCCTAGCGGGGAGAGCTCCTACGAGCAGTACTTC.